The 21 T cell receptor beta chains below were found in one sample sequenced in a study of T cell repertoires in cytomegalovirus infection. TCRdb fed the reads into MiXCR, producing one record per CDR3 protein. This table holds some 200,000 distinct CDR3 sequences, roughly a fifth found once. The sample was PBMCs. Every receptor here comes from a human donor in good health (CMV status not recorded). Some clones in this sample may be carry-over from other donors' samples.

The CDR3 reads CASSSAGTDQETQYF. DNA for the CDR3: TGTGCCAGCAGCTCCGCCGGGACAGACCAAGAGACCCAGTACTTC. V gene TRBV11-3 combines with J gene TRBJ2-5; TRBD1 aligns across 7 bases. This CDR3 has 15 amino acids. The junction had 5 bases not matched to a gene; V was cut back by 4 bases and J by 0 bases. Per the germline V gene, CDR1 is SGHNT and CDR2 is YENEEA.

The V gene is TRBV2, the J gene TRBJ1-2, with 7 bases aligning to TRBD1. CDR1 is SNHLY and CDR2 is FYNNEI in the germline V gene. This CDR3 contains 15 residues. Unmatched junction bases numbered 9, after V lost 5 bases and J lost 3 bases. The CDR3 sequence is CASSSGQSDYYGYTF. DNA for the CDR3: TGTGCCAGCAGTTCGGGACAGTCAGACTACTATGGCTACACCTTC.

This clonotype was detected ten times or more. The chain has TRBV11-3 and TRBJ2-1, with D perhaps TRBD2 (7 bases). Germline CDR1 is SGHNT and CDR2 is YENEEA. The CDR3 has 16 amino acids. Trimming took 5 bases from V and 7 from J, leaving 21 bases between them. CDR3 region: CASSRPRTRGWNEQFF. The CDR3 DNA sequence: TGTGCCAGCAGCCGCCCTAGGACTAGGGGGTGGAATGAGCAGTTCTTC. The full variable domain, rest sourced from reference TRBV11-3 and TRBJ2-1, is EAGVVQSPRYKIIEKKQPVAFWCNPISGHNTLYWYLQNLGQGPELLIRYENEEAVDDSQLPKDRFSAERLKGVDSTLKIQPAELGDSAVYLCASSRPRTRGWNEQFFGPGTRLTVL.

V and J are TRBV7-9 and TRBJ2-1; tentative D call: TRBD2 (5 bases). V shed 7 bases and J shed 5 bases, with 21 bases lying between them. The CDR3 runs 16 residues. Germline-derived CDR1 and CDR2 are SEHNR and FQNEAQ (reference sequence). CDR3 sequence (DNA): TGTGCCAGCATCCTAAGGCGTGGCGGGTACGACAATGAGCAGTTCTTC. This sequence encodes CASILRRGGYDNEQFF.

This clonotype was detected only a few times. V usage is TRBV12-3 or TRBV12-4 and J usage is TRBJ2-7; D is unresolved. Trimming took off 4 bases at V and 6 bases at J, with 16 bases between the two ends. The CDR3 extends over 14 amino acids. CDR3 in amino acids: CASSCRNHRCEQYF. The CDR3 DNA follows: TGTGCCAGCAGTTGCCGGAACCATAGGTGCGAGCAGTACTTC.

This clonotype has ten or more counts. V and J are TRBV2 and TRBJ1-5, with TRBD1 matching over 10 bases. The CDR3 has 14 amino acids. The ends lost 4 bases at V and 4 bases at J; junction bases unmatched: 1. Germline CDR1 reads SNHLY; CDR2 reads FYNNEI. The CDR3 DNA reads TGTGCCAGCAGTGGGACAGGGGGAAATCAGCCCCAGCATTTT. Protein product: CASSGTGGNQPQHF.

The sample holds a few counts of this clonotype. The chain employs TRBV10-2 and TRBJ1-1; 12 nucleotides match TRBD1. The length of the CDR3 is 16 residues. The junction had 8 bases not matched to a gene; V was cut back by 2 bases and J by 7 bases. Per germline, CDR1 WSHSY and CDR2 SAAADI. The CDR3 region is CASSEGTGGVGGEAFF. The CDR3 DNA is TGCGCCAGCAGTGAGGGGACAGGGGGCGTGGGCGGTGAAGCTTTCTTT.

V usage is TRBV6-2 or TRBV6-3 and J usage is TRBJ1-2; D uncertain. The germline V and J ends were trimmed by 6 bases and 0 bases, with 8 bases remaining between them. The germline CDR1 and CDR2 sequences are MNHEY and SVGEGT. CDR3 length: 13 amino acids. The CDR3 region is CASSNSSNYGYTF. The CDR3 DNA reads TGTGCCAGCAGCAACAGCTCTAACTATGGCTACACCTTC.

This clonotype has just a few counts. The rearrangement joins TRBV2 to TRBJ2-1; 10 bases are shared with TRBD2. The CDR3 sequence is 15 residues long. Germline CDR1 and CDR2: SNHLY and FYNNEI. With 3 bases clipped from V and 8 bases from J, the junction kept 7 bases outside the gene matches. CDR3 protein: CASSDWASGSDEQFF. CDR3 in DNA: TGTGCCAGCAGTGATTGGGCTAGCGGGAGTGATGAGCAGTTCTTC.

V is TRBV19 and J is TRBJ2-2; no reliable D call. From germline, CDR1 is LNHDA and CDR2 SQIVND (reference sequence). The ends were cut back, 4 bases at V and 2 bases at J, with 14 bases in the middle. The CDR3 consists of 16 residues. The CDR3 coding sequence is TGTGCCAGTAGTACCTTCGCAAGGACCAACACCGGGGAGCTGTTTTTT. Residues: CASSTFARTNTGELFF.

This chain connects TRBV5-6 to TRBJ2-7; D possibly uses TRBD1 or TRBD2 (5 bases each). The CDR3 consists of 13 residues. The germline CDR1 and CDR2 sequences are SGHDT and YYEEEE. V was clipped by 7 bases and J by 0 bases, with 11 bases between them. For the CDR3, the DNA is TGTGCCAGCCGGGACCGGAGCTCCTACGAGCAGTACTTC. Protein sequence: CASRDRSSYEQYF. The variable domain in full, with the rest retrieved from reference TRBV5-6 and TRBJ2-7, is DAGVTQSPTHLIKTRGQQVTLRCSPKSGHDTVSWYQQALGQGPQFIFQYYEEEERQRGNFPDRFSGHQFPNYSSELNVNALLLGDSALYLCASRDRSSYEQYFGPGTRLTVT.

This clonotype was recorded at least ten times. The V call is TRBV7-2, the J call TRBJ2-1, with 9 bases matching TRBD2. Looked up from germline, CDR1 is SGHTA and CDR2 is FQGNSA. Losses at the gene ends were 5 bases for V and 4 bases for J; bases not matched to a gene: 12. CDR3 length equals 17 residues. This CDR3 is CASSPRRGGGLYNEQFF. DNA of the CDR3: TGTGCCAGCAGCCCACGGCGGGGGGGGGGGCTTTACAATGAGCAGTTCTTC.

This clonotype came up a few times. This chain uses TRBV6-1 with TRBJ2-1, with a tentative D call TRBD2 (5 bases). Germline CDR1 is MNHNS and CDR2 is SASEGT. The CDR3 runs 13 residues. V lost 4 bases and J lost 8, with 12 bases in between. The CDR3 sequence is CASSAPSLDEQFF. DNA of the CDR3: TGTGCCAGCAGTGCCCCTAGCTTGGATGAGCAGTTCTTC.

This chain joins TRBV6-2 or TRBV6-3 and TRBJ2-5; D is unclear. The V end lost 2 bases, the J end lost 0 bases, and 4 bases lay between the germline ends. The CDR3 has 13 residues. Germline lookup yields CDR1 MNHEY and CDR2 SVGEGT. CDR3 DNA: TGTGCCAGCAGTTACAGGAACCAAGAGACCCAGTACTTC. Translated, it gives CASSYRNQETQYF.

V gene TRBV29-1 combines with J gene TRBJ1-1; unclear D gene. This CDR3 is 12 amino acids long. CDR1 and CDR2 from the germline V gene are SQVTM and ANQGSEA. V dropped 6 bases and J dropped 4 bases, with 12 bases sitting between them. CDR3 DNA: TGCAGCGTACTAAAGGTGGGCACTGAAGCTTTCTTT. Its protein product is CSVLKVGTEAFF.

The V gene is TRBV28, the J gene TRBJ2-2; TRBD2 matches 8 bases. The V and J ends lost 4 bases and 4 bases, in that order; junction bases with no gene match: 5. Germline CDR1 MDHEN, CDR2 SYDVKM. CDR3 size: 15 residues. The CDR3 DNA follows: TGTGCCAGCAGTTACGCGGGAGGTGCCACCGGGGAGCTGTTTTTT. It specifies CASSYAGGATGELFF.

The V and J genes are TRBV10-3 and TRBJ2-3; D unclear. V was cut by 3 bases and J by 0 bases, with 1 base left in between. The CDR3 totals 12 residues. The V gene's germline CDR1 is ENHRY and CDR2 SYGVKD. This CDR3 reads CAISDSTDTQYF. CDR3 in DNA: TGTGCCATCAGTGACAGCACAGATACGCAGTATTTT.

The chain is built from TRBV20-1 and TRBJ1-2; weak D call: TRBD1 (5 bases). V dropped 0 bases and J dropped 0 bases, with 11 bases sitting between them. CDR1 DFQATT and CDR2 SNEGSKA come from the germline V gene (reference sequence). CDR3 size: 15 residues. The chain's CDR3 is CSARDLGGANYGYTF. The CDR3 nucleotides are TGCAGTGCTAGAGATCTGGGGGGTGCTAACTATGGCTACACCTTC.

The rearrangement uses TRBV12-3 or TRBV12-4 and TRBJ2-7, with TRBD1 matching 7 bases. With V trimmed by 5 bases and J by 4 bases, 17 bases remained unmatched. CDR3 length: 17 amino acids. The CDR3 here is CASSSTQGPQFPYEQYF. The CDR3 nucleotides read TGTGCCAGCAGTAGCACACAGGGGCCGCAATTTCCGTACGAGCAGTACTTC.

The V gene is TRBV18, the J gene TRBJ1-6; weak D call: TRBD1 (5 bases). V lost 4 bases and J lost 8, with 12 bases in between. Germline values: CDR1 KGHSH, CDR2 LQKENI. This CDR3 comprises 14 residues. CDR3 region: CASSRGGGDSPLHF. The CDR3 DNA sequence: TGTGCCAGCTCACGGGGCGGCGGGGATTCACCCCTCCACTTT.

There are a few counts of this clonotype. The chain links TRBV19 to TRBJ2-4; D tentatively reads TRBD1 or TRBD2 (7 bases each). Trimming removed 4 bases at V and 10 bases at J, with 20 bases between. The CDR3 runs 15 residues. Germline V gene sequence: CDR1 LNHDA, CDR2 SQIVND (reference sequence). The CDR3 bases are TGTGCCAGTAGTAGAAAGGACAGGACTAGGGGTATTCAGTACTTC. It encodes CASSRKDRTRGIQYF.